The clone carrying this TCR beta chain has at least ten counts. No antigen is known for it. These data originate in a study of identical twins. Study-level findings and limits: For out-of-frame beta sequences, excess twin sharing was weaker.

cDNA molecules carried unique molecular identifiers, and template switching added a universal primer site. TCRdb reprocessed the 5' RACE reads via MiXCR and lists one record per CDR3 protein. The data hold about 530,000 distinct CDR3 sequences, with roughly 15% observed a single time. Germline lookup yields CDR1 SGHKS and CDR2 YYEKEE (reference sequence). The CDR3 has 12 amino acids. Trimming removed 2 bases from V and 2 bases from J, with 5 bases in between. The data were also submitted as part of a second study, on yellow fever vaccine responses in identical twins.

The chain uses TRBV5-5 and TRBJ2-7; the D is unclear. The specimen was CD4+ T cells sorted from blood. This receptor was identified in a woman aged 18-29 years in good health. This CDR3 is CASSFGAYEQYV. CDR3 bases: TGTGCCAGCAGCTTTGGAGCCTACGAGCAGTACGTC.